This note documents a single TCR beta chain sequence. Its matching antigen is unknown. Tregs were sorted as CD4+CD25+CD127-/low cells. The CDR3 contains 13 residues. The ends were cut back, 0 bases at V and 7 bases at J, with 7 bases in the middle. Germline V gene lookup returns CDR1 MNHEY and CDR2 SMNVEV (reference sequence). Findings of the study overall: Tumor Treg TCRs overlapped most with tumor naive CD4+ cells.

TCRdb reprocessed the 5' RACE reads via MiXCR and lists one record per CDR3 protein. The sample has roughly 45,000 distinct CDR3 sequences, under 25% seen once; the top ten hold approximately 4.1%. The sequenced material came from Tregs sorted from blood. The genes are TRBV27 and TRBJ2-1; no definite D call. The sequence came from a female donor with breast cancer. The CDR3 reads CASSLSIGNEQFF. Written as DNA, the CDR3 is TGTGCCAGCAGTTTATCGATCGGGAATGAGCAGTTCTTC.